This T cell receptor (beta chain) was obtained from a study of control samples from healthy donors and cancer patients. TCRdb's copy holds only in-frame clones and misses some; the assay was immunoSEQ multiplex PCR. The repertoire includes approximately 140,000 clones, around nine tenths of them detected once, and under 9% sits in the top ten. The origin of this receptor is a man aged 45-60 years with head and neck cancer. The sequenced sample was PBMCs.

The chain's CDR3 is CASSSPSGRAFDEQFF. The CDR3 coding sequence is TGTGCCAGCAGTTCCCCCAGCGGGAGGGCCTTTGATGAGCAGTTCTTC. V usage is TRBV6-5 and J usage is TRBJ2-1; 10 bases are a match to TRBD2. CDR1 MNHEY and CDR2 SVGAGI come from the germline V gene. The trim removed 4 bases at V and 8 bases at J, leaving 11 bases unmatched. The CDR3 covers 16 residues.